This entry lists 27 T cell receptor beta chains sequenced from one sample in a study of T cell repertoires in cytomegalovirus infection. No cognate antigen is known for these TCRs. TCRdb called the reads again in MiXCR, with one record for every CDR3 protein. Of 700,000 to 900,000 distinct CDR3 sequences listed, almost 30% were seen once; the top ten hold 13%. The sample consisted of cultured CD8+ T cells from PBMCs, taken from culture after CMV antigen stimulation. These receptors originate from a human donor in good health (CMV status not recorded). Some clones in this sample may be carry-over from other donors' samples.

The rearrangement joins TRBV9 to TRBJ2-1; 10 bases align to TRBD2. The CDR3 has 12 residues. Germline CDR1 and CDR2: SGDLS and YYNGEE. V gave up 3 bases and J gave up 15 bases; unmatched junction bases: 6. The CDR3, as DNA: TGTGCCAGCAGCGGAAGCGGGGGGGTACCGTTCTTC. The encoded protein is CASSGSGGVPFF.

J is TRBJ2-1 and V is TRBV14, with D unresolved. This CDR3 is 16 amino acids long. In germline, CDR1 is SGHDN, CDR2 FVKESK. V lost 0 bases to trimming and J lost 3 bases, with 12 bases between them. The CDR3 DNA sequence: TGTGCCAGCAGCCAAGATTTGGTGGGGATCTACAATGAGCAGTTCTTC. It encodes CASSQDLVGIYNEQFF.

The rearrangement joins TRBV6-6 to TRBJ2-3; TRBD2 aligns across 8 bases. The CDR3 extends over 15 amino acids. V lost 0 bases to trimming and J lost 1 base; unmatched junction nucleotides: 0. CDR1 MNHNY and CDR2 SVGAGI come from the germline V gene (reference sequence). The CDR3 DNA is TGTGCCAGCAGTTACTCGCGGGGGGGCACAGATACGCAGTATTTT. It encodes CASSYSRGGTDTQYF.

This clonotype was seen only a few times. The rearrangement links TRBV19 to TRBJ1-5; D gene unclear. CDR1 and CDR2 from the germline V gene are LNHDA and SQIVND (reference sequence). The CDR3 loop spans 15 amino acids. The V end was cut by 7 bases, the J end by 3 bases, with 16 bases between. The CDR3 DNA is TGTGCCAGTACCCCCCGCGGAGAACTCAATCAGCCCCAGCATTTT. Its translation is CASTPRGELNQPQHF.

In this sample, this clonotype turned up many times. This chain links TRBV7-6 with TRBJ2-2; no clear D. Germline values: CDR1 SGHVS, CDR2 FNYEAQ. V was cut by 6 bases and J by 3 bases, with 5 bases left in between. This CDR3 comprises 12 residues. The CDR3 region is CASRVDTGELFF. Written as DNA, the CDR3 is TGTGCCAGCAGGGTCGACACCGGGGAGCTGTTTTTT.

This clonotype was seen at least ten times. In DNA, the CDR3 is TGTGCCAGCAGCCAAAGTACCGGGGAGCTGTTTTTT. Protein sequence: CASSQSTGELFF. This chain connects TRBV7-9 to TRBJ2-2; no firm D call. Trimming left V 5 bases short and J 5 bases short, with 6 bases between. Germline V gene lookup returns CDR1 SEHNR and CDR2 FQNEAQ (reference sequence). This CDR3 is 12 amino acids long.

J is TRBJ2-3 and V is TRBV27; D possibly uses TRBD1 or TRBD2 (5 bases each). This CDR3 has 16 amino acids. CDR1 MNHEY and CDR2 SMNVEV come from the germline V gene (reference sequence). Trimming shortened V by 4 bases and J by 0 bases, and 14 bases separated the two germline ends. The DNA of the CDR3 is TGTGCCAGCAGTTCGGTAGGGGACCCTAGCACAGATACGCAGTATTTT. This codes for CASSSVGDPSTDTQYF.

This clonotype was detected only a few times. For the CDR3, the DNA is TGTGCCAGCAGCTTAGGAGGGGGGCTCGGCACTGAAGCTTTCTTT. Translated, it gives CASSLGGGLGTEAFF. The chain is built from TRBV7-2 and TRBJ1-1, with D maybe TRBD1 (6 bases). The CDR3 consists of 15 residues. CDR1 and CDR2 (germline): SGHTA, FQGNSA. The V end lost 1 base, the J end lost 4 bases, and 13 bases lay between the germline ends.

This clonotype was counted between two and nine times. V and J are TRBV12-5 and TRBJ2-1; D might be TRBD2 (5 bases). Germline V CDR1 and CDR2: LGHNT, FRNRAP. The CDR3 is made up of 16 amino acids. Trimming removed 0 bases from V and 2 bases from J, with 11 bases in between. The CDR3 DNA reads TGTGCTAGTGGTTTGGTAGAACTAGAGCCCTACAATGAGCAGTTCTTC. Protein product: CASGLVELEPYNEQFF.

The chain couples TRBV25-1 to TRBJ2-3; D is tentatively TRBD1 or TRBD2 (5 bases each). The length of the CDR3 is 15 residues. Looked up from germline, CDR1 is MGHDK and CDR2 is SYGVNS. V shed 5 bases and J shed 1 base, with 13 bases lying between them. The CDR3 here is CASSKRGMGTDTQYF. CDR3 nucleotides: TGTGCCAGCAGTAAGAGGGGAATGGGCACAGATACGCAGTATTTT.

At least ten counts were recorded for this clonotype. V and J are TRBV7-8 and TRBJ1-5, with a weak D call TRBD1 (5 bases). The CDR3 is made up of 16 amino acids. Germline V lookup: CDR1 SGHVS, CDR2 FQNEAQ. Trimming took off 2 bases at V and 2 bases at J, with 13 bases between the two ends. CDR3 DNA sequence: TGTGCCAGCAGCTTAATTACGTGGGGGGGCAATCAGCCCCAGCATTTT. Translation: CASSLITWGGNQPQHF.

In this sample, this clonotype turned up many times. The chain employs TRBV7-9 and TRBJ2-7; D is undetermined. Germline values: CDR1 SEHNR, CDR2 FQNEAQ (reference sequence). The V end was cut by 4 bases, the J end by 5 bases, with 9 bases between. The CDR3 is 12 residues long. CDR3 sequence (DNA): TGTGCCAGCAGCTCCTATCGAGACGAGCAGTACTTC. Translating gives CASSSYRDEQYF.

This clonotype was picked up many times. The V gene is TRBV5-1, the J gene TRBJ1-2; no reliable D call. V dropped 0 bases and J dropped 8 bases, with 11 bases sitting between them. The CDR3 sequence is 13 residues long. The germline CDR1 and CDR2 sequences are SGHRS and YFSETQ. CDR3 DNA sequence: TGCGCCAGCAGCTTGGTACCCTCTAGGGGCTACACCTTC. Amino acid sequence: CASSLVPSRGYTF.

The gene calls are TRBV28 and TRBJ1-5; the D gene is possibly TRBD1 (5 bases). The CDR3 extends over 15 amino acids. Trimming cost V 6 bases and J 9 bases, with 21 bases left between them. CDR1 is MDHEN, CDR2 SYDVKM, per germline. CDR3: CASREAGTPTWPQHF. In DNA, the CDR3 is TGTGCCAGCAGGGAAGCCGGGACTCCAACTTGGCCCCAGCATTTT.

The chain links TRBV5-4 to TRBJ2-5; 10 nucleotides align to TRBD2. CDR1 is SGHNT, CDR2 YYREEE, per germline (reference sequence). This CDR3 has 16 residues. The V segment lost 4 bases and the J segment 4 bases; nucleotides outside the gene matches: 10. The CDR3 region has the DNA TGTGCCAGCAGCCCATTGAGCGGGGGGGCCTTAGAGACCCAGTACTTC. Translated: CASSPLSGGALETQYF.

This sequence joins TRBV19 and TRBJ2-1; TRBD1 or TRBD2 may be the D gene (6 bases each). V lost 4 bases and J 8 bases, leaving 18 bases between the germline ends. The CDR3 totals 15 residues. Germline V gene sequence: CDR1 LNHDA, CDR2 SQIVND (reference sequence). CDR3 loop: CASSKTGGPYDEQFF. CDR3 in DNA: TGTGCCAGTAGTAAGACCGGGGGCCCATACGATGAGCAGTTCTTC.

This clonotype was found once. This chain connects TRBV27 to TRBJ1-2, with unresolved D. The V end was cut by 0 bases, the J end by 6 bases, with 14 bases between. Germline V gene data show CDR1 as MNHEY and CDR2 as SMNVEV (reference sequence). This CDR3 is built from 15 residues. CDR3 nucleotide sequence: TGTGCCAGCAGTTTATCTAGTCGAAGTGGCGATGGCTACACCTTC. Translated: CASSLSSRSGDGYTF.

With respect to this clonotype: Germline is not matched at one junction end, which may reflect a read error. The V call is TRBV4-1, the J call TRBJ1-1; D uncertain. Per the germline V gene, CDR1 is MGHRA and CDR2 is YSYEKL. The CDR3 sequence is 14 residues long. CDR3 coding DNA: TGTGCCAGCAGCCGGGCGCGGGGGAACACTGAAGCTTTCTTT. Translation: CASSRARGNTEAFF.

This clonotype was detected only a few times. The chain employs TRBV7-6 and TRBJ1-1; TRBD1 is a possible D gene (5 bases). V lost 5 bases and J 1 base, leaving 11 bases between the germline ends. This CDR3 is built from 14 residues. The germline CDR1 and CDR2 sequences are SGHVS and FNYEAQ. The CDR3 region is CASSAWDGNTEAFF. Written as DNA, the CDR3 is TGTGCCAGCAGCGCTTGGGACGGGAACACTGAAGCTTTCTTT.

The sample holds a few counts of this clonotype. V is TRBV28 and J is TRBJ2-3, with unresolved D. The V end was cut by 7 bases, the J end by 0 bases, with 14 bases between. There are 15 residues in the CDR3. Germline CDR1 reads MDHEN; CDR2 reads SYDVKM. CDR3 in DNA: TGTGCCAGCAACCATGACGCTGCTAGCACAGATACGCAGTATTTT. It yields the protein CASNHDAASTDTQYF.

V usage is TRBV27 and J usage is TRBJ2-7; TRBD2 matches 12 bases. Trimming cost V 4 bases and J 0 bases; bases outside gene matches: 7. This CDR3 contains 17 residues. The V gene's germline CDR1 is MNHEY and CDR2 SMNVEV (reference sequence). The CDR3 nucleotides read TGTGCCAGCAGTTCCACTAGCGGGGGGCCTCCCTCCTACGAGCAGTACTTC. This encodes CASSSTSGGPPSYEQYF.

This clonotype was counted between two and nine times. This chain joins TRBV27 and TRBJ2-5; possibly TRBD1 for D (5 bases). Trimming removed 2 bases from V and 5 bases from J, with 12 bases in between. This CDR3 is built from 14 residues. Germline values: CDR1 MNHEY, CDR2 SMNVEV (reference sequence). In DNA form, the CDR3 reads TGTGCCAGCAGTTTAGCGGCAGGGCGGGAGACCCAGTACTTC. Its protein is CASSLAAGRETQYF.

This rearrangement joins TRBV6-5 to TRBJ1-1; TRBD1 aligns across 8 bases. The CDR3 totals 14 residues. Germline values: CDR1 MNHEY, CDR2 SVGAGI. The trim removed 4 bases at V and 10 bases at J, leaving 11 bases unmatched. DNA of the CDR3: TGTGCCAGCAGTTTTGGGGGACAGGCGGCAGGAGCTTTCTTT. Encoded protein: CASSFGGQAAGAFF.

This clonotype has just a few counts. The chain links TRBV6-1 to TRBJ2-5; D uncertain. The germline V gene has CDR1 MNHNS and CDR2 SASEGT. The CDR3 has 14 amino acids. The V end lost 3 bases, the J end lost 0 bases, and 8 bases lay between the germline ends. The CDR3 spells CASSETNYQETQYF. The CDR3 DNA reads TGTGCCAGCAGTGAGACAAATTACCAAGAGACCCAGTACTTC.

The genes are TRBV5-1 and TRBJ2-2, with 10 bases fitting TRBD1. Germline V gives CDR1 SGHRS, CDR2 YFSETQ. CDR3 length: 16 residues. The ends lost 4 bases at V and 4 bases at J; junction bases unmatched: 7. CDR3 nucleotides: TGCGCCAGCAGCCCCCCGGACAGGGGGTCCACCGGGGAGCTGTTTTTT. Residues: CASSPPDRGSTGELFF.

The rearrangement uses TRBV6-1 and TRBJ1-2; no clear D gene. V shed 1 base and J shed 6 bases, with 3 bases lying between them. The CDR3 totals 11 residues. Germline V gives CDR1 MNHNS, CDR2 SASEGT. The CDR3, as DNA: TGTGCCAGCAGTGAAGTCGATGGCTACACCTTC. It codes for CASSEVDGYTF.

This clonotype appeared many times. The gene calls are TRBV7-2 and TRBJ2-7; a weak D match, TRBD2 (5 bases). This CDR3 region has 15 residues. V lost 5 bases and J lost 4, with 18 bases in between. Germline CDR1 and CDR2: SGHTA and FQGNSA. CDR3: CASSTNGVLGYEQYV. DNA of the CDR3: TGTGCCAGCAGCACCAACGGGGTCCTCGGATACGAGCAGTACGTC.